One TCR beta chain is described in this entry. Its cognate antigen has yet to be identified. Base quality data are lacking; no much larger clone is found one base away. CDR3 length: 18 amino acids, cysteine to phenylalanine. Only CDR3 DNA is held: 54 bases, read in frame from base 1. CDR1 and CDR2 are read off the germline V gene as KGHDR and SFDVKD. Here V drops 2 bases and J drops 1 base, and the junction holds 9 bases not matched to any gene. The data stem from a study of blood T cell repertoires in COVID-19 (dated by TCRdb to 2020 to 2021). Turning to the overall study: Samples covering the acute and convalescent phases of COVID-19 were provided by collaborators in the United States, Italy and Spain. The prospective study material was composed of cDNA or gDNA derived from T cells, B-cell-depleted T cells, or PBMCs. Subjects who had been exposed to COVID-19, were actively infected with it, or had recovered from it provided the deeply sampled blood TCRbeta repertoires that made up the dataset. The repertoires were released in a freely available public database intended as a resource for research on the immune response to SARS-CoV-2. Samples came from the ongoing ImmuneRACE study (first 160 participants) plus 1,254 subjects from 6 global collaborators. The sample metadata nearly always contained a de-identified subject ID, COVID-19 status, age in years and sex. HLA class I and class II types, where available, came from metadata supplied by the sample provider rather than from assay-based typing.

Collaborating institutions collected whole blood in K2EDTA tubes following their own protocols. For TCRbeta analysis, collaborator samples were shipped as frozen whole blood, as isolated PBMCs, or as DNA extracted from either sample type. The immunoSEQ Assay, a bias-controlled multiplex PCR, was used to amplify TCRbeta CDR3 regions from genomic DNA. The paper's data handling went like this. Nucleated cell counts per sample were estimated from amplification of reference gene primers within the assay. Sequence reads were collapsed and filtered to measure the absolute abundance of every unique TCRbeta CDR3 rearrangement. For each sample, productive Simpson clonality was calculated as the square root of Simpson's diversity index over productive rearrangements. TCRdb's version of the immuneACCESS table is confined to in-frame rearrangements and falls short of the full clone set. An unresolved V gene accounts for under half of the shortfall where checked; the remainder is of unknown origin. That table is the source of V, J and clone size, and D and trimming were worked out from the DNA. This sample gives 350,000 to 550,000 clones in total; roughly 89% of them show up just once. The ten largest clones add up to roughly 4.3% of the sample.

The paper as a whole reports these results and caveats: The amount of clinical and demographic metadata varied by source and participant and was provided uncurated.

The sequencing input was peripheral blood. Recombination connected TRBV24-1 to TRBJ1-5; 8 bases in between match TRBD1. The clonotype originates from a woman aged 30 to 39 with acute or convalescent COVID-19. The CDR3 reads CATSDSGQGLLSNQPQHF. The DNA sequence reads TGTGCCACCAGTGATTCAGGACAGGGATTGTTAAGCAATCAGCCCCAGCATTTT.